This is a list of T cell receptor beta chains from one sample in a study of neurological immune-mediated disorders. TCRdb used MiXCR to reprocess the 5' RACE reads, holding one entry per CDR3 protein. The sample contains tens of thousands of distinct CDR3 sequences, approximately 6% of which appear only once. The sample was PBMCs. Every receptor here comes from a woman aged 55-69 years with multiple sclerosis. Each CDR3 is given with its conserved first and last residue. Fields, in order: V gene, D gene, clone size, J gene, CDR3 protein, CDR3 DNA. A D gene is named only where the DNA matches it firmly. Clone size is shown for a subset of rows, as once, few, many or a class of expanded clone.

v_gene: TRBV14
d_gene: TRBD1
abundance: many
j_gene: TRBJ2-5
CDR3aa: CASSQDLDRPEYF
CDR3nt: TGTGCCAGCAGCCAAGACCTGGACAGGCCTGAGTACTTC

v_gene: TRBV4-1
d_gene: NA
abundance: few
j_gene: TRBJ2-3
CDR3aa: CASSAQGLDTQYF
CDR3nt: TGCGCCAGCAGCGCTCAGGGGTTAGATACGCAGTATTTT

v_gene: TRBV20-1
d_gene: NA
abundance: NA
j_gene: TRBJ2-3
CDR3aa: CSASSDPRSTDTQYF
CDR3nt: TGCAGTGCCAGCAGCGATCCGAGGAGCACAGATACGCAGTATTTT

v_gene: TRBV7-9
d_gene: NA
abundance: many
j_gene: TRBJ2-5
CDR3aa: CASSSRLTDQETQYF
CDR3nt: TGTGCCAGCAGCTCGCGTTTGACCGATCAAGAGACCCAGTACTTC

v_gene: TRBV24-1
d_gene: NA
abundance: many
j_gene: TRBJ2-3
CDR3aa: CATSDLRGGTHTDTQYF
CDR3nt: TGTGCCACCAGTGATTTGCGGGGCGGAACCCACACAGATACGCAGTATTTT

v_gene: TRBV4-1
d_gene: NA
abundance: many
j_gene: TRBJ1-1
CDR3aa: CASSQREGGEAFF
CDR3nt: TGCGCCAGCAGCCAGCGGGAGGGCGGTGAAGCTTTCTTT

v_gene: TRBV12-3/TRBV12-4
d_gene: TRBD1
abundance: many
j_gene: TRBJ2-7
CDR3aa: CASSPGTGVPEQYF
CDR3nt: TGTGCCAGCAGCCCCGGGACAGGGGTTCCCGAGCAGTACTTC

v_gene: TRBV5-1
d_gene: NA
abundance: many
j_gene: TRBJ2-7
CDR3aa: CASSLAGQSGHEQYF
CDR3nt: TGCGCCAGCAGCTTGGCCGGACAGAGCGGCCACGAGCAGTACTTC

v_gene: TRBV15
d_gene: NA
abundance: many
j_gene: TRBJ1-1
CDR3aa: CATSRPGWGRAFF
CDR3nt: TGTGCCACCAGCAGGCCTGGGTGGGGGAGAGCTTTCTTT

v_gene: TRBV12-3/TRBV12-4
d_gene: NA
abundance: many
j_gene: TRBJ1-1
CDR3aa: CASSPKQGSSTEAFF
CDR3nt: TGTGCCAGCAGCCCCAAACAGGGATCGAGCACTGAAGCTTTCTTT

v_gene: TRBV2
d_gene: NA
abundance: many
j_gene: TRBJ1-6
CDR3aa: CASSAPASPLHF
CDR3nt: TGTGCCAGCAGTGCTCCTGCTTCACCCCTCCACTTT

v_gene: TRBV5-1
d_gene: NA
abundance: many
j_gene: TRBJ2-5
CDR3aa: CASSLVSGFETQYF
CDR3nt: TGCGCCAGCAGCTTGGTTTCCGGGTTTGAGACCCAGTACTTC

v_gene: TRBV20-1
d_gene: NA
abundance: many
j_gene: TRBJ1-1
CDR3aa: CSAPWEITEAFF
CDR3nt: TGCAGTGCCCCCTGGGAGATCACTGAAGCTTTCTTT

v_gene: TRBV20-1
d_gene: TRBD1
abundance: many
j_gene: TRBJ1-2
CDR3aa: CSAQTGDYGYTF
CDR3nt: TGCAGTGCTCAGACAGGGGACTATGGCTACACCTTC

v_gene: TRBV7-8
d_gene: TRBD2
abundance: many
j_gene: TRBJ2-5
CDR3aa: CASSLWARRGGGQETQYF
CDR3nt: TGTGCCAGCAGCTTGTGGGCCCGGCGTGGCGGGGGGCAAGAGACCCAGTACTTC

v_gene: TRBV5-5
d_gene: NA
abundance: many
j_gene: TRBJ2-7
CDR3aa: CASSWRTGSSYEQYF
CDR3nt: TGTGCCAGCAGCTGGAGGACGGGAAGCTCCTACGAGCAGTACTTC

v_gene: TRBV4-1
d_gene: NA
abundance: many
j_gene: TRBJ1-1
CDR3aa: CASSLHPGQPNTEAFF
CDR3nt: TGCGCCAGCAGCCTCCACCCGGGCCAGCCGAACACTGAAGCTTTCTTT

v_gene: TRBV6-5
d_gene: TRBD1
abundance: many
j_gene: TRBJ1-1
CDR3aa: CATFSGTGSLEAFF
CDR3nt: TGTGCCACCTTCTCCGGGACAGGGAGTTTGGAAGCTTTCTTT

v_gene: TRBV20-1
d_gene: TRBD2
abundance: many
j_gene: TRBJ2-3
CDR3aa: CSARDPSGGSTDTQYF
CDR3nt: TGCAGTGCTAGAGATCCTAGCGGGGGATCCACAGATACGCAGTATTTT

v_gene: TRBV20-1
d_gene: NA
abundance: many
j_gene: TRBJ2-7
CDR3aa: CSANMNHGYEQYF
CDR3nt: TGCAGTGCCAACATGAATCACGGCTACGAGCAGTACTTC

v_gene: TRBV3-1
d_gene: NA
abundance: many
j_gene: TRBJ1-5
CDR3aa: CASNQGYSNQPQHF
CDR3nt: TGTGCCAGCAACCAGGGTTATAGCAATCAGCCCCAGCATTTT

v_gene: TRBV4-1
d_gene: TRBD1
abundance: many
j_gene: TRBJ2-5
CDR3aa: CASSQPGTGETQYF
CDR3nt: TGCGCCAGCAGCCAACCAGGGACAGGGGAGACCCAGTACTTC

v_gene: TRBV3-1
d_gene: NA
abundance: NA
j_gene: TRBJ1-2
CDR3aa: CASSARDRRGYTF
CDR3nt: TGTGCCAGCAGCGCCCGGGACCGCCGGGGCTACACCTTC

v_gene: TRBV7-2
d_gene: TRBD2
abundance: NA
j_gene: TRBJ2-3
CDR3aa: CVSSLLAKRGYTDTQYF
CDR3nt: TGTGTCAGCAGCTTATTAGCGAAGCGGGGATACACAGATACGCAGTATTTT

v_gene: TRBV20-1
d_gene: NA
abundance: many
j_gene: TRBJ2-6
CDR3aa: CSARVSPSGANVLTF
CDR3nt: TGCAGTGCTAGAGTATCACCCTCTGGGGCCAACGTCCTGACTTTC

v_gene: TRBV20-1
d_gene: NA
abundance: many
j_gene: TRBJ2-5
CDR3aa: CSASGGETQYF
CDR3nt: TGCAGTGCTAGCGGCGGAGAGACCCAGTACTTC

v_gene: TRBV5-1
d_gene: NA
abundance: many
j_gene: TRBJ1-5
CDR3aa: CASSPAPSNQPQHF
CDR3nt: TGCGCCAGCAGCCCGGCCCCTAGCAATCAGCCCCAGCATTTT

v_gene: TRBV5-1
d_gene: NA
abundance: many
j_gene: TRBJ2-7
CDR3aa: CASSFPGTVKEQYF
CDR3nt: TGCGCCAGCAGCTTTCCGGGGACCGTGAAGGAGCAGTACTTC

v_gene: TRBV29-1
d_gene: TRBD2
abundance: medium-sized
j_gene: TRBJ2-1
CDR3aa: CSVDPFAGGYNEQFF
CDR3nt: TGCAGCGTTGACCCCTTTGCGGGGGGGTACAATGAGCAGTTCTTC

v_gene: TRBV12-3/TRBV12-4
d_gene: TRBD2
abundance: many
j_gene: TRBJ2-7
CDR3aa: CASSLRGGPYEQYF
CDR3nt: TGTGCCAGCAGTTTGCGGGGGGGCCCCTACGAGCAGTACTTC

v_gene: TRBV5-1
d_gene: NA
abundance: many
j_gene: TRBJ2-1
CDR3aa: CASSYDSNEQFF
CDR3nt: TGCGCCAGCAGCTACGACAGCAATGAGCAGTTCTTC

v_gene: TRBV5-6
d_gene: TRBD2
abundance: many
j_gene: TRBJ2-3
CDR3aa: CASSLWTSGVYGDTQYF
CDR3nt: TGTGCCAGCAGCTTGTGGACTAGCGGTGTTTATGGGGATACGCAGTATTTT

v_gene: TRBV20-1
d_gene: TRBD2
abundance: many
j_gene: TRBJ2-1
CDR3aa: CSALRLAGPGNEQFF
CDR3nt: TGCAGTGCTTTACGACTAGCGGGGCCCGGGAATGAGCAGTTCTTC

v_gene: TRBV28
d_gene: NA
abundance: many
j_gene: TRBJ1-2
CDR3aa: CASTAANYGYTF
CDR3nt: TGTGCCAGCACGGCCGCTAACTATGGCTACACCTTC

v_gene: TRBV20-1
d_gene: NA
abundance: many
j_gene: TRBJ2-1
CDR3aa: CSATGTVYNEQFF
CDR3nt: TGCAGTGCAACCGGGACGGTTTACAATGAGCAGTTCTTC

v_gene: TRBV12-3/TRBV12-4
d_gene: NA
abundance: many
j_gene: TRBJ1-1
CDR3aa: CASRMNPEGAFF
CDR3nt: TGTGCCAGCAGGATGAACCCGGAGGGAGCTTTCTTT

v_gene: TRBV29-1
d_gene: NA
abundance: many
j_gene: TRBJ2-1
CDR3aa: CSLTGGGHWNEQFF
CDR3nt: TGCAGTCTTACCGGAGGGGGCCATTGGAATGAGCAGTTCTTC

v_gene: TRBV7-9
d_gene: TRBD1
abundance: medium-sized
j_gene: TRBJ1-2
CDR3aa: CASSLGTANYGYTF
CDR3nt: TGTGCCAGCAGCCTCGGGACAGCTAACTATGGCTACACCTTC

v_gene: TRBV7-9
d_gene: NA
abundance: many
j_gene: TRBJ2-5
CDR3aa: CASSFSGGLQETQYF
CDR3nt: TGTGCCAGCAGCTTCAGCGGCGGGTTACAAGAGACCCAGTACTTC

v_gene: TRBV20-1
d_gene: NA
abundance: many
j_gene: TRBJ1-6
CDR3aa: CSANDRGQVHSPLHF
CDR3nt: TGCAGTGCGAACGACCGGGGCCAAGTTCATTCACCCCTCCACTTT

v_gene: TRBV5-1
d_gene: NA
abundance: many
j_gene: TRBJ2-1
CDR3aa: CASSPSGSVNEQFF
CDR3nt: TGCGCCAGCAGCCCGAGCGGATCGGTGAATGAGCAGTTCTTC

v_gene: TRBV5-5
d_gene: TRBD2
abundance: many
j_gene: TRBJ2-1
CDR3aa: CASSPGGLAERNEQFF
CDR3nt: TGTGCCAGCAGCCCGGGAGGGCTAGCGGAGCGGAATGAGCAGTTCTTC

v_gene: TRBV20-1
d_gene: NA
abundance: many
j_gene: TRBJ1-1
CDR3aa: CSARTSRTEAFF
CDR3nt: TGCAGTGCTAGAACGTCGAGGACTGAAGCTTTCTTT

v_gene: TRBV5-1
d_gene: TRBD1
abundance: NA
j_gene: TRBJ1-2
CDR3aa: CASSRDRGIYGYTF
CDR3nt: TGCGCCAGCAGCAGGGACAGGGGAATCTATGGCTACACCTTC

v_gene: TRBV5-5
d_gene: NA
abundance: many
j_gene: TRBJ1-5
CDR3aa: CASSLRDGNQPQHF
CDR3nt: TGTGCCAGCAGCTTAAGGGATGGCAATCAGCCCCAGCATTTT

v_gene: TRBV5-4
d_gene: NA
abundance: many
j_gene: TRBJ1-1
CDR3aa: CASSSSPGEAMNTEAFF
CDR3nt: TGTGCCAGCAGCTCATCACCGGGGGAAGCAATGAACACTGAAGCTTTCTTT

v_gene: TRBV5-1
d_gene: NA
abundance: many
j_gene: TRBJ1-6
CDR3aa: CASSFDSSYNSPLHF
CDR3nt: TGCGCCAGCAGCTTCGATAGCTCCTATAATTCACCCCTCCACTTT

v_gene: TRBV29-1
d_gene: TRBD2
abundance: many
j_gene: TRBJ2-2
CDR3aa: CSGTRAGELFF
CDR3nt: TGCAGCGGGACTAGGGCCGGGGAGCTGTTTTTT

v_gene: TRBV5-1
d_gene: NA
abundance: many
j_gene: TRBJ1-2
CDR3aa: CASSFDGRDGYTF
CDR3nt: TGCGCCAGCAGCTTCGATGGAAGGGATGGCTACACCTTC

v_gene: TRBV7-2
d_gene: TRBD2
abundance: many
j_gene: TRBJ2-5
CDR3aa: CASSLSGGEETQYF
CDR3nt: TGTGCCAGCAGCTTGTCCGGGGGGGAAGAGACCCAGTACTTC

v_gene: TRBV5-1
d_gene: NA
abundance: once
j_gene: TRBJ1-1
CDR3aa: CASSQSDTEAFF
CDR3nt: TGCGCCAGCAGTCAGTCGGACACTGAAGCTTTCTTT

v_gene: TRBV5-1
d_gene: NA
abundance: many
j_gene: TRBJ1-1
CDR3aa: CASSTAGGNTEAFF
CDR3nt: TGCGCCAGCAGCACCGCGGGAGGGAACACTGAAGCTTTCTTT

v_gene: TRBV6-4
d_gene: NA
abundance: many
j_gene: TRBJ2-3
CDR3aa: CATPGESPGTDTQYF
CDR3nt: TGTGCCACCCCAGGGGAGAGCCCTGGCACAGATACGCAGTATTTT